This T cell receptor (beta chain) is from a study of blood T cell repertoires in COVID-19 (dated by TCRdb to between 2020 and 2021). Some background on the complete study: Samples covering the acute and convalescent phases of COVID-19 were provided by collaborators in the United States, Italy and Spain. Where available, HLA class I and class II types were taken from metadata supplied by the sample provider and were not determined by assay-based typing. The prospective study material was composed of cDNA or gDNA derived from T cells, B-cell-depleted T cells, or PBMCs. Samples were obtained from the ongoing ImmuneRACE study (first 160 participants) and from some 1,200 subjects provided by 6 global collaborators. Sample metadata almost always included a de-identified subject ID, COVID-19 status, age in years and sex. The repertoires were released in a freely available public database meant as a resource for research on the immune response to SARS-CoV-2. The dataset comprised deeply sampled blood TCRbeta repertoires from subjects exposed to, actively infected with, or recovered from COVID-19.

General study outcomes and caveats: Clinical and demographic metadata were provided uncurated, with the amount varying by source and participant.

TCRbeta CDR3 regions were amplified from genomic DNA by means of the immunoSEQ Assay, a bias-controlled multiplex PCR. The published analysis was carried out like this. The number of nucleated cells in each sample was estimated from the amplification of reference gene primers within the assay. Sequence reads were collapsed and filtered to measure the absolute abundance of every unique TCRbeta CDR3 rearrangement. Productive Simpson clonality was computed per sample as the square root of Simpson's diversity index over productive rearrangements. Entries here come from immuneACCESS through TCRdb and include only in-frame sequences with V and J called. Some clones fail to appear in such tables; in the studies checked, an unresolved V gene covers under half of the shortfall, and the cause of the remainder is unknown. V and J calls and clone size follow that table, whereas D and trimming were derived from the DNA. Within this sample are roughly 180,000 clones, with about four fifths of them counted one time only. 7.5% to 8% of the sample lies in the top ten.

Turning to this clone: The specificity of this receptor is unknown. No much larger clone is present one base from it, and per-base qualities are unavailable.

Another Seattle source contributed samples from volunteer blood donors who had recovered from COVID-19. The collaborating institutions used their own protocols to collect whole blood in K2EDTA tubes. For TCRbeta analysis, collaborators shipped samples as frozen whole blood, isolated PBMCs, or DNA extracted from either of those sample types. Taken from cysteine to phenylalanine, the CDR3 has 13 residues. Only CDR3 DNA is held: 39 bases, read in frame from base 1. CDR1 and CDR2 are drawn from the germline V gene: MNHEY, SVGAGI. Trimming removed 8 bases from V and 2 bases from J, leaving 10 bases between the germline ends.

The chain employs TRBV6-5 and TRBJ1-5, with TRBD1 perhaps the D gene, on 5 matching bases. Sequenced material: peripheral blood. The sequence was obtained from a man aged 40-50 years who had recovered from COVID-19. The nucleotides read TGTGCCAGCGGCGGCAGGGGCAATCAGCCCCAGCATTTT. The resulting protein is CASGGRGNQPQHF.